This entry describes one T cell receptor beta chain. The data originate from a study of blood T cell repertoires in COVID-19. Whole-study context: Both acute and convalescent COVID-19 samples were obtained from the United States, Italy and Spain. From T cells, B-cell-depleted T cells, or PBMCs came the material, which was cDNA or gDNA.

Authors' data handling: Nucleated cell counts were estimated from reference gene primer amplification. Repertoires were generated with immunoSEQ multiplex PCR, while TCRdb's copy carries only in-frame clones and drops some. V, J and clone size were drawn from that table, and D and trimming were deduced from the DNA. Here the sample spans about 67,000 clones, 87% being singletons. Between the trimmed V and J ends, which lost 4 bases and 3 bases, there was a span of 11 bases. Germline values: CDR1 SGHRS, CDR2 YFSETQ. This CDR3 has 14 amino acids. This sequence originates from a man over 45 with active COVID-19. This chain links TRBV5-1 with TRBJ1-5; D is perhaps TRBD1 (5 bases). Sequences were obtained from peripheral blood. The CDR3 is CASSPDSPNQPQHF. Here the CDR3 DNA reads TGCGCCAGCAGCCCCGACAGTCCCAATCAGCCCCAGCATTTT.